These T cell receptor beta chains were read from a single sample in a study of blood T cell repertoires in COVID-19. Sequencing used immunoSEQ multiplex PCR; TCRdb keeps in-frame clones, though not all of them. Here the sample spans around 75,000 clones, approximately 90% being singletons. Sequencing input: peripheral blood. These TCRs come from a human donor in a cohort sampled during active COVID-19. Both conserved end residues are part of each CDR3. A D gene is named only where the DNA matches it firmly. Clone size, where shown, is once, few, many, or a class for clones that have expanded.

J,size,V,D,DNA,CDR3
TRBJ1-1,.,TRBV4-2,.,TGTGCCAGCAGCCAAGATAGAAAACGCACTGAAGCTTTCTTT,CASSQDRKRTEAFF
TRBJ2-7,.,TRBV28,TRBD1,TGTGCCAGCATTCGACAGGGTTCCTACGAGCAGTACTTC,CASIRQGSYEQYF
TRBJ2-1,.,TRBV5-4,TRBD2,TGTGCCAGCAGCTTGGGGACTAGCGGGCCCAATGAGCAGTTCTTC,CASSLGTSGPNEQFF
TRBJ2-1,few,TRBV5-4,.,TGTGCCAGCAGCCCGAAGGAGGGCCTATCCTACAATGAGCAGTTCTTC,CASSPKEGLSYNEQFF
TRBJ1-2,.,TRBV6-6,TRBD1,TGTGCCAGCAGTTATACAGGGGGCACCTATGGCTACACCTTC,CASSYTGGTYGYTF
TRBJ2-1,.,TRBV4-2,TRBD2,TGTGCCAGCAGCCAATCGGGACTAGCGGGAGGGAATGAGCAGTTCTTC,CASSQSGLAGGNEQFF
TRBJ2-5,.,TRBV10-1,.,TGCGCCAGCAGTGAGAGCCACCAGGGGAGGACCCAGTACTTC,CASSESHQGRTQYF
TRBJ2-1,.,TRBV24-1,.,TGTGCCACCAGCCCAGGCTACAATGAGCAGTTCTTC,CATSPGYNEQFF
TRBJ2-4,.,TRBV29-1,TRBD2,TGCAGCGCTGGGGGGGAGGCCAAAAACATTCAGTACTTC,CSAGGEAKNIQYF
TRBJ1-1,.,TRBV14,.,TGTGCCAGCAGCCAAGAAGGGGGGAACACTGAAGCTTTCTTT,CASSQEGGNTEAFF
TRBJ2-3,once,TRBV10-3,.,TGTGCCATCAGAGAGGGCAATAAAGATACGCAGTATTTT,CAIREGNKDTQYF
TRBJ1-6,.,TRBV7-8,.,TGTGCCAGCAGTCCGACGGAAACAGGGTTCGGATCCTATAATTCACCCCTCCACTTT,CASSPTETGFGSYNSPLHF
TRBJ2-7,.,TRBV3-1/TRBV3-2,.,TGTGCCAGCAGCCAAGATGGAGACGAGCAGTACTTC,CASSQDGDEQYF
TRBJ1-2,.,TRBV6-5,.,TGTGCCAGCAGTTACCTGGGGGGTGCCCGCTATGGCTACACCTTC,CASSYLGGARYGYTF
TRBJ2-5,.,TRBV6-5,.,TGTGCCAGCGCGACAGGGAGGGAGACCCAGTACTTC,CASATGRETQYF
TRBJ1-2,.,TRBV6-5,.,TGTGCCAGCAGTAGCGGGACAAACTATGGCTACACCTTC,CASSSGTNYGYTF
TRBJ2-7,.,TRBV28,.,TGTGCCAGCCGTGCGGCCTACGAGCAGTACTTC,CASRAAYEQYF
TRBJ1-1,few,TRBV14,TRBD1,TGTGCCAGCAGCCGTTGGGAGGGACAGGGAGGGGGAGCTTTCTTT,CASSRWEGQGGGAFF
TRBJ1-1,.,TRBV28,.,TGTGCCAGCAGTTTCAGGCCGGGGGACACTGAAGCTTTCTTT,CASSFRPGDTEAFF
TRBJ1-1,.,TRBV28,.,TGTGCCAGCAGGAGTGGCGGGAACACTGAAGCTTTCTTT,CASRSGGNTEAFF
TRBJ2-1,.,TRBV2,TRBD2,TGTGCCAGCGCCGCTTCAGCGGGAGTCTACAATGAGCAGTTCTTC,CASAASAGVYNEQFF
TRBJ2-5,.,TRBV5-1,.,TGCGCCAGCAGCTTGTTAAGCGCAGAGACCCAGTACTTC,CASSLLSAETQYF
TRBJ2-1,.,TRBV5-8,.,TGTGCCAGCAGCTTGCTAATTGCTACAGGGAATTTTAATGAGCAGTTCTTC,CASSLLIATGNFNEQFF
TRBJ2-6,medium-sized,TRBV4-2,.,TGTGCCAGCAGCCAAGGGCAGTCCTCTGGGGCCAACGTCCTGACTTTC,CASSQGQSSGANVLTF
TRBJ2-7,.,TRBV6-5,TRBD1,TGTGCCAGCAGACAGGGGGGACCCTCCTACGAGCAGTACTTC,CASRQGGPSYEQYF
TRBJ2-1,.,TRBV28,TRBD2,TGTGCCAGCAGTTTCGCTAGCGGGATCCCGACCCCTTACAATGAGCAGTTCTTC,CASSFASGIPTPYNEQFF
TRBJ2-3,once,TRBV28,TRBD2,TGTGCCAGCAGTTTATACGGCGGGAGGTTCACAGATACGCAGTATTTT,CASSLYGGRFTDTQYF
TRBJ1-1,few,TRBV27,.,TGTGCCAGCAGTCTCTGGACAGCGTCTGGGACTGAAGCTTTCTTT,CASSLWTASGTEAFF
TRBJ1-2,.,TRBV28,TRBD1,TGTGCCAGCAGTTTACCAGACAGGGTGGGAGGCTACACCTTC,CASSLPDRVGGYTF
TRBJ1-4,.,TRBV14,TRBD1,TGTGCCAGCAGCCAAGAAGGGGGCGCGGGTGAAAAACTGTTTTTT,CASSQEGGAGEKLFF
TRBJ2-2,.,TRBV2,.,TGTGCCAGCAGTGAATTCAGTCCCACCGGGGAGCTGTTTTTT,CASSEFSPTGELFF
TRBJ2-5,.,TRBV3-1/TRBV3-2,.,TGTGCCAGCAGCCCAGGGGAACAGACCCAGTACTTC,CASSPGEQTQYF
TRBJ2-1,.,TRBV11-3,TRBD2,TGTGCCAGCAGTTTAGGGACTAGCGGGAGTGGGAATCTTTTCTTC,CASSLGTSGSGNLFF
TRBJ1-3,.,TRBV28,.,TGTGCCAGCAGTCAAGGAGGCGGGGTACGGGGAAACACCATATATTTT,CASSQGGGVRGNTIYF
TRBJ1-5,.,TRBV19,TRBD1,TGTGCCAGTAGCGAAACCCACAGGGGGCCCCAGCATTTT,CASSETHRGPQHF
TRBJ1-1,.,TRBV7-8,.,TGTGCCCTGCGAAAAGGAGAGAACACTGAAGCTTTCTTT,CALRKGENTEAFF
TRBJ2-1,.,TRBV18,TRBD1,TGTGCCAGCTCACCGACAGGGGGCTATGGGCAGTTCTTC,CASSPTGGYGQFF
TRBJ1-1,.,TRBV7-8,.,TGTGCCAGCAGCCCGGGGGTACAGAACACTGAAGCTTTCTTT,CASSPGVQNTEAFF
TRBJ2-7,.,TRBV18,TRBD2,TGTGCCAGCTCACTCGGACTAGCGGGGGACGAGCAGTACTTC,CASSLGLAGDEQYF
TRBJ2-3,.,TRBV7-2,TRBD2,TGTGCCAGCAGCTTAGAGACCAGCGGGAGGGTCGGGACAGATACGCAGTATTTT,CASSLETSGRVGTDTQYF
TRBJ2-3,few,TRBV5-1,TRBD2,TGCGCCAGCAGCTTGACGGGACTAGGGCGTCGGGACACAGATACGCAGTATTTT,CASSLTGLGRRDTDTQYF
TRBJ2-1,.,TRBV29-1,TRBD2,TGCAGCCGGATGAGACTAGCGCAGGATGAGCAGTTCTTC,CSRMRLAQDEQFF
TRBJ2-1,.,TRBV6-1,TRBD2,TGTGCCAGCAGTGCAGCGGGGGGGTACAATGAGCAGTTCTTC,CASSAAGGYNEQFF
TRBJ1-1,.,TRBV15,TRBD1,TGTGCCACCAGCAGGACAGGGGGCACTGAAGCTTTCTTT,CATSRTGGTEAFF
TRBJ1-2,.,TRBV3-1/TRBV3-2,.,TGTGCCAGCAGCCAAGATACAGCAAGATATGGCTACACCTTC,CASSQDTARYGYTF
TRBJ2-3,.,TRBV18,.,TGTGCCAGCTCAGGCAGCACAGATACGCAGTATTTT,CASSGSTDTQYF
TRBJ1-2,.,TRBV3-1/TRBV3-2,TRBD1,TGTGCCAGCAGCCAACCGGGACAGATCTCGGATGGCTACACCTTC,CASSQPGQISDGYTF
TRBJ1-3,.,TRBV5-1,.,TGCGCCAGCAGCTACACAGGGTCAAGCTCTGGAAACACCATATATTTT,CASSYTGSSSGNTIYF